Following are 19 T cell receptor beta chains from one sample sequenced in a study of T cell clusters in autoimmune cytopenias. Each sample's input was 250 ng genomic DNA, 30,000 to 45,000 genome equivalents. One tube held mixed TRB-A and TRB-B primer pools for touch-down PCR. TCRdb reprocessed the multiplex PCR reads, keeping one entry per CDR3 protein, no DNA. The sample has 9,000 to 13,000 distinct CDR3 sequences. This same sample was also part of a study on T cell repertoires in aging, cancer and after chemotherapy.

Sequenced input: peripheral blood. All receptors derive from a human donor in good health.

In terms of frequency, this clonotype is medium-sized. The chain joins TRBV6-7 to TRBJ2-3; TCRdb gives TRBD1 as the D gene, but with no DNA this cannot be confirmed. TRBV6-7 is flagged as an ORF with uncertain function. This CDR3 is built from 14 residues. CDR3 in amino acids: CASSCETGVDTQYF.

V and J are TRBV30 and TRBJ1-4; TCRdb returns TRBD1, unconfirmable since there is no DNA. CDR3 size: 19 residues. Germline CDR1 and CDR2: GTSNPN and SVGIG (reference sequence). This CDR3 reads CAWSGKAKATGSHNEKLFF.

This chain joins TRBV12-3 or TRBV12-4 and TRBJ2-1; there is no DNA to check the TCRdb D call of TRBD2. This CDR3 region has 13 residues. This CDR3 reads CASNRAGGGEQFF.

This clonotype is labeled medium-sized based on frequency. CDR3 loop: CASGQGDYDGYTF. This chain links TRBV19 with TRBJ1-2; TCRdb's D call, TRBD1, is unchecked because there is no DNA. CDR1 is LNHDA and CDR2 is SQIVND in the germline V gene (reference sequence). The CDR3 runs 13 residues.

The genes are TRBV20-1 and TRBJ1-1. The CDR3 is made up of 13 amino acids. Germline CDR1 and CDR2: DFQATT and SNEGSKA (reference sequence). CDR3 loop: CSATKTKNTEAFF.

This clonotype ranks as medium-sized in terms of frequency. The V gene is TRBV29-1, the J gene TRBJ1-1. The CDR3 contains 12 residues. The germline CDR1 and CDR2 sequences are SQVTM and ANQGSEA. CDR3 residues: CSPRGPNTEAFF.

This clonotype is labeled medium-sized based on frequency. The rearrangement joins TRBV5-6 to TRBJ1-4; the TCRdb D gene call, TRBD1, has no DNA to confirm it. CDR3 size: 14 residues. CDR1 and CDR2 from the germline V gene are SGHDT and YYEEEE. This CDR3 reads CASSHYRDFGKLFF.

Frequency places this clonotype as medium-sized. The chain combines TRBV5-6 with TRBJ1-4; TCRdb lists TRBD1, though no DNA is available to test this call. This CDR3 is built from 15 residues. Germline V gene lookup returns CDR1 SGHDT and CDR2 YYEEEE. The CDR3 sequence is CASSASRQGGEKLFF. The variable domain in full, with the rest retrieved from reference TRBV5-6 and TRBJ1-4, is DAGVTQSPTHLIKTRGQQVTLRCSPKSGHDTVSWYQQALGQGPQFIFQYYEEEERQRGNFPDRFSGHQFPNYSSELNVNALLLGDSALYLCASSASRQGGEKLFFGSGTQLSVL.

This clonotype is labeled large (0.1 to 1%) based on frequency. This rearrangement joins TRBV6-5 to TRBJ1-3; TCRdb gives TRBD1 as the D gene, but with no DNA this cannot be confirmed. Germline values: CDR1 MNHEY, CDR2 SVGAGI. This CDR3 contains 13 residues. The CDR3 spells CASSTGAGNTIYF.

V and J are TRBV5-4 and TRBJ2-1; TCRdb names TRBD1, which stays unverified in the absence of DNA. The germline V gene encodes CDR1 SGHNT and CDR2 YYREEE (reference sequence). The CDR3 is 15 amino acids. CDR3 sequence reads: CASSHRDRLHNEQFF.

This clonotype counts as medium-sized (0.01 to 0.1%) by frequency. This chain links TRBV19 with TRBJ2-3; TCRdb indicates TRBD1, and absent DNA this call remains unverified. Germline CDR1 reads LNHDA; CDR2 reads SQIVND (reference sequence). The CDR3 totals 14 residues. The CDR3 loop reads CASLGQGRSDTQYF.

The rearrangement uses TRBV5-1 and TRBJ2-2. CDR1 and CDR2 (germline): SGHRS, YFSETQ. This CDR3 comprises 13 residues. This chain's CDR3 is CASSPFGTGELFF.

This sequence joins TRBV5-4 and TRBJ2-4; the D call of TRBD1 rests on TCRdb alone, since no DNA is present to check it. Germline CDR1 and CDR2: SGHNT and YYREEE (reference sequence). The CDR3 is 13 amino acids. CDR3 in amino acids: CASSLEGVDIQYF.

The rearrangement uses TRBV20-1 and TRBJ2-7; the D call from TCRdb, TRBD1, cannot be confirmed without DNA. Germline V gene sequence: CDR1 DFQATT, CDR2 SNEGSKA (reference sequence). This CDR3 is 13 amino acids long. The CDR3 region is CSAPKQGYYEQYF.

This clonotype is called medium-sized (0.01 to 0.1%) based on its frequency. The V gene is TRBV27, the J gene TRBJ2-3; TCRdb gives TRBD2 as the D gene, but with no DNA this cannot be confirmed. The CDR3 spans 15 residues. Germline CDR1 and CDR2: MNHEY and SMNVEV (reference sequence). CDR3 sequence reads: CASSSLAGGHGTQYF.

This chain joins TRBV5-6 and TRBJ2-5; TCRdb gives TRBD2 as the D gene, but with no DNA this cannot be confirmed. Germline CDR1 and CDR2: SGHDT and YYEEEE. The CDR3 is 16 residues long. CDR3: CASSLRVAGAGETQYF. The whole variable domain, filled in from reference TRBV5-6 and TRBJ2-5, reads DAGVTQSPTHLIKTRGQQVTLRCSPKSGHDTVSWYQQALGQGPQFIFQYYEEEERQRGNFPDRFSGHQFPNYSSELNVNALLLGDSALYLCASSLRVAGAGETQYFGPGTRLLVL.

The chain links TRBV12-3 or TRBV12-4 to TRBJ2-3; TCRdb lists TRBD2, though no DNA is available to test this call. The CDR3 consists of 14 residues. CDR3 sequence: CASSPRGGGHTQYF.

V is TRBV6-5 and J is TRBJ2-2; as DNA is missing, the TRBD1 call by TCRdb cannot be tested. The CDR3 totals 15 residues. Germline CDR1 MNHEY, CDR2 SVGAGI. The CDR3 protein is CASSTRGSNTGELFF.

The chain joins TRBV11-2 to TRBJ1-2. CDR3 length equals 15 residues. Per germline, CDR1 SGHAT and CDR2 FQNNGV. Here the CDR3 reads CASSLGGGTPDGYTF.